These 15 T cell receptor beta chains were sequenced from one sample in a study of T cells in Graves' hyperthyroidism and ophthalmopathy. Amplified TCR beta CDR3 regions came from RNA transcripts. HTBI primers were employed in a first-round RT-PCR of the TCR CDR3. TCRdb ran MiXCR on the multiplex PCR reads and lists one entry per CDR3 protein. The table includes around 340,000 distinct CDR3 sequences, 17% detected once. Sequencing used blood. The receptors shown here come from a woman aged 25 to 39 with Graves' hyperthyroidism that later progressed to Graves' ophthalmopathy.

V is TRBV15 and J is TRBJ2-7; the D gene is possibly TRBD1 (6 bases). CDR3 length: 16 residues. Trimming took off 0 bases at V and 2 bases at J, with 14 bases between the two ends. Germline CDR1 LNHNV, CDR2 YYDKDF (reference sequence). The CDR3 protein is CATSRDRGVGTYEQYF. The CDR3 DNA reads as TGTGCCACCAGCAGAGACAGGGGAGTAGGGACCTACGAGCAGTACTTC. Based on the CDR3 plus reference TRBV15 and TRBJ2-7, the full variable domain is DAMVIQNPRYQVTQFGKPVTLSCSQTLNHNVMYWYQQKSSQAPKLLFHYYDKDFNNEADTPDNFQSRRPNTSFCFLDIRSPGLGDTAMYLCATSRDRGVGTYEQYFGPGTRLTVT.

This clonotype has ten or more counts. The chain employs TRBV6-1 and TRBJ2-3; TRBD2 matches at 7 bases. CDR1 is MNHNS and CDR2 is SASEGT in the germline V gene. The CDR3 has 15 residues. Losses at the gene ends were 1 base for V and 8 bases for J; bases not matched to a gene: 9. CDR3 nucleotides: TGTGCCAGCAGTGAAGGGAATTCGCGGGAGACTACGCAGTATTTT. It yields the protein CASSEGNSRETTQYF.

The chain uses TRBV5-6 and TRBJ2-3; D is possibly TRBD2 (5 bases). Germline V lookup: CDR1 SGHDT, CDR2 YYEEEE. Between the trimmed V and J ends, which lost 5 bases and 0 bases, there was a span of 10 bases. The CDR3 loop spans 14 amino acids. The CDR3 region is CASRASRSTDTQYF. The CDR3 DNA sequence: TGTGCCAGCAGGGCTAGCCGGAGCACAGATACGCAGTATTTT.

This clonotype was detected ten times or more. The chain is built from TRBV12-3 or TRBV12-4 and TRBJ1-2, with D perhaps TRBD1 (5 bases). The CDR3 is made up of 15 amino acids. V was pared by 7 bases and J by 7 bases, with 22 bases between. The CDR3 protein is CASNPLTGAQGGYTF. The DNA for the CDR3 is TGTGCCAGCAATCCACTTACCGGGGCGCAGGGTGGCTACACCTTC.

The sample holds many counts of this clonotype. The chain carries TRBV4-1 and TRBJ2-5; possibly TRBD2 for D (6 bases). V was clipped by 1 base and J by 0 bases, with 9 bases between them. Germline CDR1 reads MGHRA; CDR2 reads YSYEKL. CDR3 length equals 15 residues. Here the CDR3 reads CASSQAGLYQETQYF. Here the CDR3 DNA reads TGCGCCAGCAGCCAAGCGGGACTTTACCAAGAGACCCAGTACTTC.

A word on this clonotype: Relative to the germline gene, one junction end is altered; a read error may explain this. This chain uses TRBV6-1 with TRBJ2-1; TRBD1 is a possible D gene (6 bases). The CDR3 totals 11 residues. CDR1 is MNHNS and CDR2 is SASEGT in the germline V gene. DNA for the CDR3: TGTGCCAGCACTGAAGGACAGAAGCAGTTCTTC. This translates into CASTEGQKQFF.

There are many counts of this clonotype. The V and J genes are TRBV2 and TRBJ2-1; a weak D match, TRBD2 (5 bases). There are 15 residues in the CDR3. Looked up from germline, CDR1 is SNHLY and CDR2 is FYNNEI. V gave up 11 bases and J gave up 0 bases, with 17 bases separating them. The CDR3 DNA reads TGTGCCTACTATTCAGCGGTGCTCTCCTACAATGAGCAGTTCTTC. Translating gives CAYYSAVLSYNEQFF.

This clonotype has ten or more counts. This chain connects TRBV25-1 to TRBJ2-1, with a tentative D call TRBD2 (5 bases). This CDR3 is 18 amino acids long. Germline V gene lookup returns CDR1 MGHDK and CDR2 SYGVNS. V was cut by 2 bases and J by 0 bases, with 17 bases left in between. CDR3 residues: CASSEGVGLDSSYNEQFF. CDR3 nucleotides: TGTGCCAGCAGTGAAGGGGTGGGTTTGGACTCCTCCTACAATGAGCAGTTCTTC.

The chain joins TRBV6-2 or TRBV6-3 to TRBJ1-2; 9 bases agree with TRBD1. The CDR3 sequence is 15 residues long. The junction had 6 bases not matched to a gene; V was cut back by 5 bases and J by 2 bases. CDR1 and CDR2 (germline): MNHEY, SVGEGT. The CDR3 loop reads CASSASGTGNYGYTF. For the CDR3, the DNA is TGTGCCAGCAGTGCCTCCGGGACAGGGAACTATGGCTACACCTTC.

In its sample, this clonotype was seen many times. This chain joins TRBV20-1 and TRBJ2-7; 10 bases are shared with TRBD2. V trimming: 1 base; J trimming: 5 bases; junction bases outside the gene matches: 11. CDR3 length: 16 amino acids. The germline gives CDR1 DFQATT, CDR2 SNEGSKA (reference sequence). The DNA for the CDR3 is TGCAGTGCTAGAGGTCCCACTAGCGGGAAACCTGACGAGCAGTACTTC. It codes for CSARGPTSGKPDEQYF.

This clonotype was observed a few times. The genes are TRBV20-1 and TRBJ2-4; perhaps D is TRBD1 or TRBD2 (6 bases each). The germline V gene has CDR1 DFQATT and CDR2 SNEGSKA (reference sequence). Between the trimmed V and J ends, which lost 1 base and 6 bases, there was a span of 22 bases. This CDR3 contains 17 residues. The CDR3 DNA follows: TGCAGTGCTAGAGGCGCCGTAAACAGGGTCGGGGGAAACATTCAGTACTTC. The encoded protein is CSARGAVNRVGGNIQYF.

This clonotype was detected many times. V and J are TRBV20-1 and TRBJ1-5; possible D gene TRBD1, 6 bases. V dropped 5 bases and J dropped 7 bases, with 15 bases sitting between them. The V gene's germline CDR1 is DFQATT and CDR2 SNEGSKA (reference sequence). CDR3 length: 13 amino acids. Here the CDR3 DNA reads TGCAGTGCTTGGCGCCCAGGGGTGCAGCCCCAGCATTTT. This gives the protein CSAWRPGVQPQHF.

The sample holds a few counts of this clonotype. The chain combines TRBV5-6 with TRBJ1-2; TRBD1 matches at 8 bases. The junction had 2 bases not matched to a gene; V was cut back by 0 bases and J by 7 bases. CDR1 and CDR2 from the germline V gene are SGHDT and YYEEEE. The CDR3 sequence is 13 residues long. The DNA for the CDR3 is TGTGCCAGCAGCTTGGACAGGGGGTTTGGCTACACCTTC. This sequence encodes CASSLDRGFGYTF. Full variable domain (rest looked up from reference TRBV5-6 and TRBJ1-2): DAGVTQSPTHLIKTRGQQVTLRCSPKSGHDTVSWYQQALGQGPQFIFQYYEEEERQRGNFPDRFSGHQFPNYSSELNVNALLLGDSALYLCASSLDRGFGYTFGSGTRLTVV.

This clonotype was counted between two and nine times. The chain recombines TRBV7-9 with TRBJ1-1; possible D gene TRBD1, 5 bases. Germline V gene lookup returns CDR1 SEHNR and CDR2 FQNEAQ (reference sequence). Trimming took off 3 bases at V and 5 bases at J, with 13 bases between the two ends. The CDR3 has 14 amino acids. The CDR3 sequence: CASSLGGAQTEAFF. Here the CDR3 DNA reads TGTGCCAGCAGCTTGGGTGGGGCGCAGACTGAAGCTTTCTTT.

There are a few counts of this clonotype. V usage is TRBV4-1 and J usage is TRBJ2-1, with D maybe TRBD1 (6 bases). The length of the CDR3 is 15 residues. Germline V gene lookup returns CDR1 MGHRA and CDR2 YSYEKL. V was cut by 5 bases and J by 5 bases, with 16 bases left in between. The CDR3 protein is CASSVNRARNNEQFF. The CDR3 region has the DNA TGCGCCAGCAGCGTTAACAGGGCTCGAAACAATGAGCAGTTCTTC.